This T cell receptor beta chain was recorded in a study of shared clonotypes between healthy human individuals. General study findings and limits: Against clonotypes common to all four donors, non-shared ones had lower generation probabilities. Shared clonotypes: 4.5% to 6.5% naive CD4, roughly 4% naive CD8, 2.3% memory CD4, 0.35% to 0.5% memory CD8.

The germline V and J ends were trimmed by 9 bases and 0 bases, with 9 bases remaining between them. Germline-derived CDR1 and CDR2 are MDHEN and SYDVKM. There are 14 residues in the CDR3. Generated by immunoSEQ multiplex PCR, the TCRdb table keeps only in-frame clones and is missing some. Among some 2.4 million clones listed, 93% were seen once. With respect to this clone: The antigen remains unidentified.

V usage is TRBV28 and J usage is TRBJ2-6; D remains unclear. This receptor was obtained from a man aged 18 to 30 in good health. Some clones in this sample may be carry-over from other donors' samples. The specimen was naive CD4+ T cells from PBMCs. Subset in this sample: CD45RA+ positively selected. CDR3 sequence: CASQWVSGANVLTF. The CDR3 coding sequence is TGTGCCAGTCAATGGGTCTCTGGGGCCAACGTCCTGACTTTC. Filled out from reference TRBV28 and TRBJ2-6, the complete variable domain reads DVKVTQSSRYLVKRTGEKVFLECVQDMDHENMFWYRQDPGLGLRLIYFSYDVKMKEKGDIPEGYSVSREKKERFSLILESASTNQTSMYLCASQWVSGANVLTFGAGSRLTVL.